The 18 T cell receptor beta chains listed next were all sequenced from one sample in a study of T cells in Graves' hyperthyroidism and ophthalmopathy. Template material for amplifying TCR beta CDR3 regions consisted of RNA transcripts. With the HTBI primer set, the TCR CDR3 went through a first round of RT-PCR. Each CDR3 protein is one row after TCRdb ran MiXCR on the multiplex PCR reads. Of 450,000 to 650,000 distinct CDR3 sequences in the sample, over 15% were seen once. Sequencing was performed on blood. These receptors originate from a woman between 18 and 29 years old with Graves' ophthalmopathy.

This chain joins TRBV4-3 and TRBJ1-2; no reliable D call. The CDR3 is 15 residues long. With 0 bases removed from V and 4 bases from J, the gap between germline ends came to 12 bases. CDR1 is LGHNA, CDR2 YSLEER, per germline. The CDR3 DNA follows: TGCGCCAGCAGCCAAGAATTTAGGGAAATCTATGGCTACACCTTC. Its translation is CASSQEFREIYGYTF.

There are many counts of this clonotype. The chain couples TRBV12-3 or TRBV12-4 to TRBJ2-2; D might be TRBD1 (6 bases). Trimming took 7 bases from V and 2 from J, leaving 14 bases between them. There are 15 residues in the CDR3. The CDR3 DNA reads as TGTGCCAGCATTTTCTTGACAGGAAACACCGGGGAGCTGTTTTTT. This codes for CASIFLTGNTGELFF.

This clonotype was counted many times. V is TRBV28 and J is TRBJ1-5, with D perhaps TRBD1 (5 bases). The V end was cut by 7 bases, the J end by 4 bases, with 20 bases between. CDR3 length: 16 amino acids. Germline assignment: CDR1 MDHEN and CDR2 SYDVKM. In DNA, the CDR3 is TGTGCCAGCACCCTGGGAGGGGCAGGTGGAAATCAGCCCCAGCATTTT. Translation gives CASTLGGAGGNQPQHF.

The count of this clonotype is one. The V call is TRBV14, the J call TRBJ2-1; the match to TRBD2 covers 8 bases. J was trimmed by 0 bases and V by 2 bases; bases with no gene match: 3. Looked up from germline, CDR1 is SGHDN and CDR2 is FVKESK. CDR3 length equals 16 residues. The CDR3 DNA reads as TGTGCCAGCAGCCAACAGAGCGGGAGCTCCTACAATGAGCAGTTCTTC. It specifies CASSQQSGSSYNEQFF. Using reference TRBV14 and TRBJ2-1 for the parts outside the CDR3, the full variable domain is EAGVTQFPSHSVIEKGQTVTLRCDPISGHDNLYWYRRVMGKEIKFLLHFVKESKQDESGMPNNRFLAERTGGTYSTLKVQPAELEDSGVYFCASSQQSGSSYNEQFFGPGTRLTVL.

This clonotype was counted at least ten times. The chain employs TRBV2 and TRBJ2-5; TRBD2 might be the D (6 bases). CDR3 size: 14 residues. Looked up from germline, CDR1 is SNHLY and CDR2 is FYNNEI. V lost 3 bases and J 6 bases, leaving 14 bases between the germline ends. CDR3 sequence (DNA): TGTGCCAGCAGTGAGCGGAGGGAGGCCAAGACCCAGTACTTC. Encoded protein: CASSERREAKTQYF.

This clonotype was counted many times. This chain uses TRBV5-1 with TRBJ2-1, with D perhaps matching TRBD2 (6 bases). This CDR3 has 15 amino acids. The germline V gene encodes CDR1 SGHRS and CDR2 YFSETQ. Trimming removed 6 bases at V and 8 bases at J, with 21 bases between. The CDR3 loop is CASNHGSQYRDEQFF. The CDR3 DNA reads TGCGCCAGCAATCACGGGAGCCAGTATCGCGATGAGCAGTTCTTC.

The gene calls are TRBV5-4 and TRBJ1-1, with a possible D match to TRBD1 (5 bases). CDR3 length equals 12 residues. With 4 bases removed from V and 7 bases from J, the gap between germline ends came to 11 bases. From germline, CDR1 is SGHNT and CDR2 YYREEE (reference sequence). Written as DNA, the CDR3 is TGTGCCAGCAGCCGGGGGGGTAGTGAAGCTTTCTTT. The encoded protein is CASSRGGSEAFF.

This clonotype was counted many times. The chain recombines TRBV28 with TRBJ1-2; 8 nucleotides match TRBD1. Per germline, CDR1 MDHEN and CDR2 SYDVKM. The J segment lost 8 bases and the V segment lost 8 bases, leaving 10 bases of the junction unmatched. The CDR3 spans 13 residues. CDR3 DNA: TGTGCCAGCGGCATGACAGGGGCGGGGGGCTACACCTTC. The encoded protein is CASGMTGAGGYTF.

This chain connects TRBV30 to TRBJ2-1; TRBD1 agrees at 7 bases. There are 12 residues in the CDR3. Germline V gene lookup returns CDR1 GTSNPN and CDR2 SVGIG (reference sequence). After removal of 1 base from V and 8 bases from J, the junction contained 2 bases not matched to a gene. The CDR3 nucleotides are TGTGCCTGGAGTGGAACAGGGGATGAGCAGTTCTTC. It is translated as CAWSGTGDEQFF.

In its sample, this clonotype was seen many times. CDR3 sequence reads: CATRTGGPDTQYF. In DNA form, the CDR3 reads TGTGCCACCAGAACAGGGGGACCCGATACGCAGTATTTT. V is TRBV15 and J is TRBJ2-3, with 8 bases matching TRBD1. With V trimmed by 6 bases and J by 6 bases, 5 bases remained unmatched. The germline V gene encodes CDR1 LNHNV and CDR2 YYDKDF (reference sequence). The CDR3 has 13 residues.

This clonotype was counted a few times. The chain is built from TRBV7-3 and TRBJ2-5, with 14 nucleotides matching TRBD2. There are 14 residues in the CDR3. V shed 3 bases and J 13 bases; nucleotides not matched to a gene: 7. Germline V gives CDR1 SGHTA, CDR2 FQGTGA. The CDR3 protein is CASSLTGTSGSLYF. In DNA form, the CDR3 reads TGTGCCAGCAGCTTGACTGGGACTAGCGGGAGTCTGTACTTC.

About this clonotype: Germline and junction disagree at one end, which may indicate a read error. This chain connects TRBV27 to TRBJ2-7; 7 positions agree with TRBD1. Germline V lookup: CDR1 MNHEY, CDR2 SMNVEV (reference sequence). CDR3 length: 14 amino acids. CDR3 protein: CAGSPGTAHYEQYF. CDR3 DNA: TGTGCCGGCAGTCCGGGGACAGCCCACTACGAGCAGTACTTC.

This clonotype was counted only a few times. The chain joins TRBV4-1 to TRBJ1-5; D is uncertain. The germline V gene has CDR1 MGHRA and CDR2 YSYEKL. V lost 0 bases, J lost 5 bases, and 5 bases lay in between. CDR3 length equals 13 residues. The CDR3 region is CASSQDGDQPQHF. The CDR3 DNA is TGCGCCAGCAGCCAAGACGGGGATCAGCCCCAGCATTTT.

The chain links TRBV12-5 to TRBJ1-1; TRBD1 is a possible D gene (6 bases). There are 16 residues in the CDR3. CDR1 is LGHNT, CDR2 FRNRAP, per germline. The V end was cut by 6 bases, the J end by 3 bases, with 20 bases between. The CDR3 loop reads CASGLGAGPRDTEAFF. The CDR3 DNA follows: TGTGCTAGTGGCCTGGGGGCAGGGCCGCGGGACACTGAAGCTTTCTTT.

This clonotype was observed at least ten times. The chain couples TRBV11-2 to TRBJ2-1, with TRBD2 identical over 11 bases. Unmatched junction bases numbered 6, after V lost 3 bases and J lost 2 bases. CDR1 and CDR2 from the germline V gene are SGHAT and FQNNGV. The CDR3 runs 17 residues. CDR3 DNA sequence: TGTGCCAGCAGCTTCCGACTAGCGGGAAGCCCCTACAATGAGCAGTTCTTC. The encoded protein is CASSFRLAGSPYNEQFF.

Ten or more counts support this clonotype. The V call is TRBV28, the J call TRBJ2-7, with 8 positions matching TRBD1. V trimming: 4 bases; J trimming: 2 bases; junction bases outside the gene matches: 4. Germline CDR1 MDHEN, CDR2 SYDVKM. The CDR3 loop spans 14 amino acids. The CDR3 bases are TGTGCCAGCAGTTCGGACAGGGTCGCCTACGAGCAGTACTTC. This sequence encodes CASSSDRVAYEQYF.

V usage is TRBV3-1 and J usage is TRBJ1-4; perhaps TRBD1 as D (5 bases). V was clipped by 0 bases and J by 12 bases, with 17 bases between them. The CDR3 totals 15 residues. Germline V gives CDR1 LGHDT, CDR2 YNNKEL (reference sequence). The CDR3 region has the DNA TGTGCCAGCAGCCAAGATTCGGGGGGAGGGCGGGAACTGTTTTTT. This encodes CASSQDSGGGRELFF. The full variable domain, completed using reference TRBV3-1 and TRBJ1-4, is DTAVSQTPKYLVTQMGNDKSIKCEQNLGHDTMYWYKQDSKKFLKIMFSYNNKELIINETVPNRFSPKSPDKAHLNLHINSLELGDSAVYFCASSQDSGGGRELFFGSGTQLSVL.

The chain has TRBV2 and TRBJ2-3; 7 nucleotides line up with TRBD1. CDR3 length: 15 amino acids. CDR1 and CDR2 (germline): SNHLY, FYNNEI. The J segment lost 2 bases and the V segment lost 8 bases, leaving 10 bases of the junction unmatched. The CDR3 loop is CASPIWDRYTDTQYF. The CDR3 region has the DNA TGTGCCAGCCCTATCTGGGACAGATACACAGATACGCAGTATTTT.